Shown below are 10 T cell receptor beta chains from a single sample sequenced in a study of T cell responses to AZD1222 COVID-19 vaccine. The table came from immunoSEQ multiplex PCR; TCRdb's copy has only in-frame clones and leaves some out. The table has 200,000 or so clones, almost 95% seen once. Sample: peripheral blood, taken on day 0 of AZD1222 vaccination. The receptors originated from an adult in good health.

The rearrangement uses TRBV19 and TRBJ2-7; perhaps TRBD1 as D (5 bases). Trimming removed 1 base at V and 1 base at J, with 8 bases between. The CDR3 is made up of 14 amino acids. Germline lookup yields CDR1 LNHDA and CDR2 SQIVND (reference sequence). CDR3 nucleotide sequence: TGTGCCAGTAGTATAGCTACAGGATCCTACGAGCAGTACTTC. Its translation is CASSIATGSYEQYF.

The gene calls are TRBV5-1 and TRBJ2-7; D remains unclear. V was clipped by 5 bases and J by 3 bases, with 15 bases between them. Germline CDR1 and CDR2: SGHRS and YFSETQ. This CDR3 has 14 residues. The CDR3 sequence is CASRPGSAVYEQYF. Here the CDR3 DNA reads TGCGCCAGCAGGCCGGGTTCTGCAGTCTACGAGCAGTACTTC.

This clone is a singleton in its sample. J is TRBJ2-1 and V is TRBV27; the D is unclear. The V and J ends lost 4 bases and 7 bases respectively, with 8 bases between them. Germline V gene lookup returns CDR1 MNHEY and CDR2 SMNVEV (reference sequence). The CDR3 is 12 amino acids. The CDR3 protein is CASSWIGNEQFF. CDR3 coding DNA: TGTGCCAGCAGTTGGATTGGGAATGAGCAGTTCTTC.

The chain is built from TRBV5-1 and TRBJ2-1; no firm D call. The CDR3 is 15 amino acids. The germline gives CDR1 SGHRS, CDR2 YFSETQ. The V and J ends lost 4 bases and 0 bases respectively, with 11 bases between them. CDR3 DNA sequence: TGCGCCAGCAGCGACCGGGCCGACTCCTACAATGAGCAGTTCTTC. This gives the protein CASSDRADSYNEQFF.

The rearrangement uses TRBV7-9 and TRBJ2-5; D is undetermined. Germline values: CDR1 SEHNR, CDR2 FQNEAQ (reference sequence). V shed 0 bases and J shed 0 bases, with 5 bases lying between them. The CDR3 length is 14 residues. The CDR3 is CASSLASYQETQYF. CDR3 nucleotide sequence: TGTGCCAGCAGCTTAGCTTCCTACCAAGAGACCCAGTACTTC.

The rearrangement uses TRBV6-1 and TRBJ2-7, with D unclear. Per germline, CDR1 MNHNS and CDR2 SASEGT. The CDR3 is 13 residues long. The V end was cut by 3 bases, the J end by 3 bases, with 9 bases between. The CDR3 nucleotides read TGTGCCAGCAGTGAGGTTTCCTACTACGAGCAGTACTTC. Protein product: CASSEVSYYEQYF.

This clone was counted a few times. This chain uses TRBV6-5 with TRBJ1-4, with D tentatively TRBD1 (6 bases). The CDR3 is 14 amino acids. Trimming shortened V by 4 bases and J by 5 bases, and 11 bases separated the two germline ends. Per germline, CDR1 MNHEY and CDR2 SVGAGI. The CDR3 DNA is TGTGCCAGCAGTTTTCGTGGGGGCAATGAAAAACTGTTTTTT. Amino acid sequence: CASSFRGGNEKLFF.

The chain has TRBV5-1 and TRBJ2-5, with D possibly TRBD1 on 5 matching bases. The germline V and J ends were trimmed by 4 bases and 4 bases, with 14 bases remaining between them. This CDR3 region has 14 residues. The germline V gene encodes CDR1 SGHRS and CDR2 YFSETQ. CDR3 nucleotides: TGCGCCAGCAGCCCTCAGGGCCAGACAGAGACCCAGTACTTC. Amino acids: CASSPQGQTETQYF.

The chain has TRBV5-8 and TRBJ1-4; 7 bases are a match to TRBD1. The junction had 4 bases not matched to a gene; V was cut back by 5 bases and J by 0 bases. Germline CDR1 and CDR2: SGHTS and YDEGEE. This CDR3 has 15 residues. CDR3 amino acids: CASSPTGATNEKLFF. The CDR3 DNA reads TGTGCCAGCAGTCCAACAGGGGCAACTAATGAAAAACTGTTTTTT.

The chain uses TRBV15 and TRBJ2-1, with a weak D call TRBD2 (6 bases). Per germline, CDR1 LNHNV and CDR2 YYDKDF (reference sequence). V lost 1 base to trimming and J lost 10 bases, with 8 bases between them. The CDR3 is made up of 12 amino acids. CDR3 coding DNA: TGTGCCACCAGCAGAGTACGGGGGGAGCAGTTCTTC. It yields the protein CATSRVRGEQFF.